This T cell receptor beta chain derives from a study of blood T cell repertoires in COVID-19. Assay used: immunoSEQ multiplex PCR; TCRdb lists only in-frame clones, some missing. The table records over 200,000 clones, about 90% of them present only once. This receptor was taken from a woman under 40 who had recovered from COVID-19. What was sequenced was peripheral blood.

CDR3 sequence (DNA): TGCGCCAGCAGTGATTCAGGATCTCTTTGGACCCAGTACTTC. Encoded protein: CASSDSGSLWTQYF. V usage is TRBV10-1 and J usage is TRBJ2-5; D remains unclear. The CDR3 extends over 14 amino acids. Germline values: CDR1 WNHNN, CDR2 SYGVQD (reference sequence). V was pared by 3 bases and J by 7 bases, with 15 bases between.